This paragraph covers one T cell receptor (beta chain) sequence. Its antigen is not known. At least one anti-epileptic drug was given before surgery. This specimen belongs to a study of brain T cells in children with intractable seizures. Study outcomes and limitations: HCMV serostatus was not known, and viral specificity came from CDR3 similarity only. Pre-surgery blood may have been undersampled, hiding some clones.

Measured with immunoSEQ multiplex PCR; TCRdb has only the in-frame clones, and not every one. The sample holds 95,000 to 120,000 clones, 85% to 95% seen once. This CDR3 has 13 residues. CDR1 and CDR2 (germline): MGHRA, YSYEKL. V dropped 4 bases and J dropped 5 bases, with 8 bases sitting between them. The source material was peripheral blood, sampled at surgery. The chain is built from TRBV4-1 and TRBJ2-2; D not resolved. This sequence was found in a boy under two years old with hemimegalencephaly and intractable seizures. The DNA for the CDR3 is TGCGCCAGCAGCCGGGCCGATACCGGGGAGCTGTTTTTT. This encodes CASSRADTGELFF.